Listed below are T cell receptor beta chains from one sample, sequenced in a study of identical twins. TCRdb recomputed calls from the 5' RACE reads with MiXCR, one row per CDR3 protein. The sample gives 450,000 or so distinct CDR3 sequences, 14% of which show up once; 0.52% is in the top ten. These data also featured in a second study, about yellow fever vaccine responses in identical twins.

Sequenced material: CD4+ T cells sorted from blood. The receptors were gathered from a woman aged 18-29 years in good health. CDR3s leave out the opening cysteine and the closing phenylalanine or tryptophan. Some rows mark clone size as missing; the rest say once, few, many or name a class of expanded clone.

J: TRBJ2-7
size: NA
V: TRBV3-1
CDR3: ASSQDLSSYEQY

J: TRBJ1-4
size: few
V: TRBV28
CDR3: ASSSMLPTNEKLF

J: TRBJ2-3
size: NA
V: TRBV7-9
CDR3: ASSLVSLALSTDTQY

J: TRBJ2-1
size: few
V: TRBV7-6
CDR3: ASSLVRDTTSYNEQF

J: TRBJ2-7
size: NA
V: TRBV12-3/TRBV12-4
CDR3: ASSLGGQGKVEY

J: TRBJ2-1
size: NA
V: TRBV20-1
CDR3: SLIRLASRNEQF

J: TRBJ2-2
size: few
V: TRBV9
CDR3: ASSVSGSPRGTGELF

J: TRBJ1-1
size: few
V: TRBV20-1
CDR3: SANSGTANTEAF

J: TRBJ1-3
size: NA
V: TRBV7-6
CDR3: ASTVDGSGNTIY

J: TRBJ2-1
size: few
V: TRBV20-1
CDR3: SARRGKDEQF

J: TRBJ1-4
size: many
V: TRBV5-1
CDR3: ASSLDPKNAEKLF

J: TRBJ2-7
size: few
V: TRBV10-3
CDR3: AINMEGNEQY

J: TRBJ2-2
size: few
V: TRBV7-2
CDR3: ASIVSGGAAGELF

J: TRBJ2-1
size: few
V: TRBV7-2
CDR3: ASSLLAHNEQF

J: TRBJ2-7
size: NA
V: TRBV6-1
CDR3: ASSGTRDRGFYEQY

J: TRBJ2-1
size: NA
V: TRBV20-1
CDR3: SARDPGGPVEQF

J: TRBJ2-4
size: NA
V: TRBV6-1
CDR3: ASSLSRLAKNIQY

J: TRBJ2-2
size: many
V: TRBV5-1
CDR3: ASSPVPGQTGELF

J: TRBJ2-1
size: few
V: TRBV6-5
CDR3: ASSYPTSGGASGNEQF

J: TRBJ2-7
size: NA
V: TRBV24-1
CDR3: ATSASGTVPYEQY

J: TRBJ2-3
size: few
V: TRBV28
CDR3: ASSLGGARRDTQY

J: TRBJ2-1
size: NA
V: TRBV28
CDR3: ASNSGIYNEQF

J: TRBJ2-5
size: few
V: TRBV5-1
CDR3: ASSAWTGANQETQY

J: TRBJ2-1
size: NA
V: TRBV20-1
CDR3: SAASGRGSSYNEQF

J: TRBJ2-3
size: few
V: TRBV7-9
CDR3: ASSSGTGRSTDTQY